This T cell receptor beta chain originates from a study of T-cell reconstitution after alpha-beta-depleted transplantation in children. As it was prepared, the TCRbeta library received unique molecular identifiers. TCRdb fed the PCR reads into MiXCR, producing one record per CDR3 protein. The data show about 300,000 distinct CDR3 sequences, roughly a tenth seen once. Germline CDR1 and CDR2: SGHAT and FQNNGV. CDR3 size: 14 residues. V was clipped by 3 bases and J by 6 bases, with 11 bases between them. Findings and caveats of the study: Several hundred rapidly expanded clones from non-depleted graft cells reportedly supplied alpha-beta T cells about two months post-transplant.

This clonotype appeared many times. Its antigen is undetermined. This chain links TRBV11-2 with TRBJ1-4; perhaps TRBD1 as D (6 bases). The specimen was PBMCs, collected before TCRalphabeta/CD19-depleted stem cell transplant. The TCR was taken from a boy in the first two years of life with acute myeloid leukemia, due to receive a stem cell transplant. The CDR3 sequence is CASSLGGGDEKLFF. CDR3 DNA sequence: TGTGCCAGCAGCTTGGGGGGCGGCGATGAAAAACTGTTTTTT.